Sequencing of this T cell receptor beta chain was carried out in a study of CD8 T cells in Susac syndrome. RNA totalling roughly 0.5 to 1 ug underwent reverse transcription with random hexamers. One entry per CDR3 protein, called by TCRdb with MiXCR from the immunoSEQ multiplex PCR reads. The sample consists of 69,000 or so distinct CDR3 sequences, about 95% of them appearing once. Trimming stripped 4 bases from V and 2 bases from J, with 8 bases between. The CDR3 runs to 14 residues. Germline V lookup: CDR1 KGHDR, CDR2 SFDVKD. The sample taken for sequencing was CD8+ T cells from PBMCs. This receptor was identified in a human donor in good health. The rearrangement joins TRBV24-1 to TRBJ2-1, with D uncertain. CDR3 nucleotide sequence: TGTGCCACCAGTGACTTGTCCCCCTACAATGAGCAGTTCTTC. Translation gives CATSDLSPYNEQFF.